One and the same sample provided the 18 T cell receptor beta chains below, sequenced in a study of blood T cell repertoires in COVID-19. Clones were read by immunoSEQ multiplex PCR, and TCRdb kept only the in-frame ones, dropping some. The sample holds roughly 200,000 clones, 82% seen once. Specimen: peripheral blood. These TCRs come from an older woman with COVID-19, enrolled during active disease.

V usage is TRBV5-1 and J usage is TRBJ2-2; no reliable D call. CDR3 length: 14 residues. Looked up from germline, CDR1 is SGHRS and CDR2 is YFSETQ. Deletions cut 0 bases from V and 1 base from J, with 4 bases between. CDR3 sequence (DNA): TGCGCCAGCAGCTTGGCCCGGAACACCGGGGAGCTGTTTTTT. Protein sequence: CASSLARNTGELFF.

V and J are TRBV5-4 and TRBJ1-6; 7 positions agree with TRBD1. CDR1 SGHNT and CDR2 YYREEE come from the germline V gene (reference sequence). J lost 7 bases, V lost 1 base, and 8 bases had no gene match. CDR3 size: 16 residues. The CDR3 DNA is TGTGCCAGCAGCTTGCACCCCGGGACAGTCAATTCACCCCTCCACTTT. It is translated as CASSLHPGTVNSPLHF.

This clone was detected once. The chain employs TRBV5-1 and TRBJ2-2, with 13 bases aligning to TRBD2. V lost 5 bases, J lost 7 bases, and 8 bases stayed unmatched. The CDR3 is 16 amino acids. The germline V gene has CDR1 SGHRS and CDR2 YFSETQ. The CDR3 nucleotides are TGCGCCAGCAGTTACGGACTAGCGGGAGAAGGCGGGGAGCTGTTTTTT. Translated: CASSYGLAGEGGELFF.

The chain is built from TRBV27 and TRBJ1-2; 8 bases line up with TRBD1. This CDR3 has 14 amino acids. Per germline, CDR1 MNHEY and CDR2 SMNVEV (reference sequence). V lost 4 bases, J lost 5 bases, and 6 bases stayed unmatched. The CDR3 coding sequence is TGTGCCAGCAGTTCTCCCGGGACAGGTTATGGCTACACCTTC. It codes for CASSSPGTGYGYTF.

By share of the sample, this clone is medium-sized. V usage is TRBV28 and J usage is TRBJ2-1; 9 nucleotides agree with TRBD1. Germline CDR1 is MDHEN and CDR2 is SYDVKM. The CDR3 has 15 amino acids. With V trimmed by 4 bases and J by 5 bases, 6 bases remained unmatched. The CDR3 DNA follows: TGTGCCAGCAGTTCTTATAGGACAGGGGACAATGAGCAGTTCTTC. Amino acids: CASSSYRTGDNEQFF.

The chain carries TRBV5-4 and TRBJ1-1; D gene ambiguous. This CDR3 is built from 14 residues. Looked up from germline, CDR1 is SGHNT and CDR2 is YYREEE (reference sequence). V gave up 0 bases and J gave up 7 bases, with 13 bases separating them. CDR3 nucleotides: TGTGCCAGCAGCTTGGTAGATCGAAGCTTTGAAGCTTTCTTT. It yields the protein CASSLVDRSFEAFF.

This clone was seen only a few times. The CDR3 DNA reads TGCGCCAGCAGCTTGGCCGCAGGGGGCGCTTCCACTGAAGCTTTCTTT. As protein: CASSLAAGGASTEAFF. The rearrangement uses TRBV5-1 and TRBJ1-1, with 8 bases identical to TRBD1. Germline V gene lookup returns CDR1 SGHRS and CDR2 YFSETQ. The CDR3 loop spans 16 amino acids. With 0 bases clipped from V and 4 bases from J, the junction kept 8 bases outside the gene matches.

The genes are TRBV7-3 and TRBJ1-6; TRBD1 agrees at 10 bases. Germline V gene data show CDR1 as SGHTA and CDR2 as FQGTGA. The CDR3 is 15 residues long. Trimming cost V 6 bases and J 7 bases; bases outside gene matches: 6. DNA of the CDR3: TGTGCCAGCAGTCCTGGACAGGGGGGCAATTCACCCCTCCACTTT. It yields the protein CASSPGQGGNSPLHF.

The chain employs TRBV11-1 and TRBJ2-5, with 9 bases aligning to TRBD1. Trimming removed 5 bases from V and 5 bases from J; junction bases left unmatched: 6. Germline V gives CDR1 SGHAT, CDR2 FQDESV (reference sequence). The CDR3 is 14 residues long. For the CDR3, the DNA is TGTGCCAGCAGCACTTACAGGGGGCACGAGACCCAGTACTTC. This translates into CASSTYRGHETQYF.

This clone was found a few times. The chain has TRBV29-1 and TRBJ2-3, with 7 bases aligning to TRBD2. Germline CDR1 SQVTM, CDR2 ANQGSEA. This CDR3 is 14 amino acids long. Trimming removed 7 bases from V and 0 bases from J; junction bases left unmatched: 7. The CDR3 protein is CSAISGLSTDTQYF. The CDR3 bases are TGCAGCGCAATTAGCGGGCTTAGCACAGATACGCAGTATTTT.

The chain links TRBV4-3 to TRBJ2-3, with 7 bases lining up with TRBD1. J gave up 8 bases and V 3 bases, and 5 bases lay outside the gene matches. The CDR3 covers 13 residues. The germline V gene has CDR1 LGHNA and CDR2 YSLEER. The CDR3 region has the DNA TGCGCCAGCAGCCAGGAAAGACAGGGTACGCAGTATTTT. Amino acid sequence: CASSQERQGTQYF.

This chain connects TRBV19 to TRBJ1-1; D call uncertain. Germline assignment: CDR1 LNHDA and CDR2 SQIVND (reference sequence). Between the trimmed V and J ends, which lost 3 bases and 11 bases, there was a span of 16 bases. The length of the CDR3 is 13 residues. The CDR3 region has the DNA TGTGCCAGTAGTATCCGGGGAGGAGGTGAGGCTTTCTTT. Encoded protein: CASSIRGGGEAFF.

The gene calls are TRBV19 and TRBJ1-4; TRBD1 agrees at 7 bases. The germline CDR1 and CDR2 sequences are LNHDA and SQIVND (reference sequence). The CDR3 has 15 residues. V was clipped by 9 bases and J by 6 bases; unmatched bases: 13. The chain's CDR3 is CASHPDRVSYEKLFF. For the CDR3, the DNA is TGTGCCAGCCATCCCGACAGGGTTTCTTATGAAAAACTGTTTTTT.

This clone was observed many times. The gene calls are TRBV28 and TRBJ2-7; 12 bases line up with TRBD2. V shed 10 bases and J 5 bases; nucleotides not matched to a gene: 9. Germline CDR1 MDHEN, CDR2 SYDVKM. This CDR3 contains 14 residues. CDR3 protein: CATVLGLAGHEQYF. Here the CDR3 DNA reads TGTGCCACCGTATTGGGACTAGCGGGTCACGAGCAGTACTTC.

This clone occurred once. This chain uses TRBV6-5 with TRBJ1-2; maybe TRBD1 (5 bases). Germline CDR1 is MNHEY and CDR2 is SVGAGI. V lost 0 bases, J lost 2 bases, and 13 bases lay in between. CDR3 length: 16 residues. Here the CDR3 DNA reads TGTGCCAGCAGTTACTCCCCATCGGGGGTCAACTATGGCTACACCTTC. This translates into CASSYSPSGVNYGYTF.

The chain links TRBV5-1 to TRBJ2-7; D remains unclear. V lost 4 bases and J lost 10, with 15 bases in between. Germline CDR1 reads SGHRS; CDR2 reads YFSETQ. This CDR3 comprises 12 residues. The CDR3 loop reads CASSPNGGEQYF. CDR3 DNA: TGCGCCAGCAGCCCTAACGGTGGTGAACAGTACTTC.

The CDR3 DNA is TGCGCCAGCAGCAGACGGGACAGCTATGGCTACACCTTC. As protein: CASSRRDSYGYTF. This rearrangement joins TRBV5-1 to TRBJ1-2; 7 bases are a match to TRBD1. Germline loops: CDR1 SGHRS, CDR2 YFSETQ. Trimming at V came to 4 bases and at J to 4 bases, leaving 4 bases not matched to a gene. The CDR3 is made up of 13 amino acids.

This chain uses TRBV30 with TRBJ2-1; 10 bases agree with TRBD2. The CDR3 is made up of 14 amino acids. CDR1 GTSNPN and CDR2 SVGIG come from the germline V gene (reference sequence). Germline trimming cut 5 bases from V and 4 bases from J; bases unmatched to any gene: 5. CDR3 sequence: CAWWTSGEYNEQFF. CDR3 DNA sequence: TGTGCCTGGTGGACTAGCGGAGAATACAATGAGCAGTTCTTC.